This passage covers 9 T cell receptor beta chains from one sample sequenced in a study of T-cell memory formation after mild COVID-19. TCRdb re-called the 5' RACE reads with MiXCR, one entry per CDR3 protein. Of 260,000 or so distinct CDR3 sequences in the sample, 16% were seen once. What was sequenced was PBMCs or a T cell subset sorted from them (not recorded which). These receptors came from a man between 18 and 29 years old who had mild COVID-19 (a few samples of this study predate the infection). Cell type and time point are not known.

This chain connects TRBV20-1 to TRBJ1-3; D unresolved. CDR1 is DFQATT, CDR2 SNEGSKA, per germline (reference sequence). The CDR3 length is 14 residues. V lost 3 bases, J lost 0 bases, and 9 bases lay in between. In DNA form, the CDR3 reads TGCAGTGCTAGTAGGTTTTCCTCTGGAAACACCATATATTTT. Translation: CSASRFSSGNTIYF.

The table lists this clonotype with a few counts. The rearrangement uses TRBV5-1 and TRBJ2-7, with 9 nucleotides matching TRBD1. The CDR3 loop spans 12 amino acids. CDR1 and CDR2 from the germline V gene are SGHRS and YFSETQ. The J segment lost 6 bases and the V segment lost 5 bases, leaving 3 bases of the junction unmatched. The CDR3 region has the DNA TGCGCCAGCAGGGGGACAGGGACCGAGCAGTACGTC. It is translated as CASRGTGTEQYV.

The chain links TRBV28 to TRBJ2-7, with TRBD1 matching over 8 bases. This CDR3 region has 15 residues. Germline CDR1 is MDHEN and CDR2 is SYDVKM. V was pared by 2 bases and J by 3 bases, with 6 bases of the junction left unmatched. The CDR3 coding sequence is TGTGCCAGCAGTTTAGCCGGGACAGGACTCTACGAGCAGTACGTC. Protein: CASSLAGTGLYEQYV.

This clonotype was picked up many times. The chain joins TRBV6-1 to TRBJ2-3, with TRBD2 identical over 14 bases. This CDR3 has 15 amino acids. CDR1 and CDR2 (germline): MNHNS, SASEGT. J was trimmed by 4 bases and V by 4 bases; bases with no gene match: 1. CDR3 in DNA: TGTGCCAGCAGTGGACTAGCGGGGGGGCCAGATACGCAGTATTTT. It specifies CASSGLAGGPDTQYF.

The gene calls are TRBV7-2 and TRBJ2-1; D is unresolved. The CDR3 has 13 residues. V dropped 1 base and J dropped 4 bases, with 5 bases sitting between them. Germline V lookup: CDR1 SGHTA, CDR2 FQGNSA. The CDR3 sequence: CASSLETYNEQFF. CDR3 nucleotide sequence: TGTGCCAGCAGCTTAGAGACGTACAATGAGCAGTTCTTC.

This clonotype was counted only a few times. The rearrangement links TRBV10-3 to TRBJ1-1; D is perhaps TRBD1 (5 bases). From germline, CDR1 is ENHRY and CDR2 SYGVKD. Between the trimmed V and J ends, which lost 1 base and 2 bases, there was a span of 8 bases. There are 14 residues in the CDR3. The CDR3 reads CAISEWGGNTEAFF. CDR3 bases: TGTGCCATCAGTGAGTGGGGGGGAAACACTGAAGCTTTCTTT.

CDR3 bases: TGCGCCAGCAGCCGGGACGAACCGGGACACGGTCCCCTCCACTTT. Protein product: CASSRDEPGHGPLHF. This rearrangement joins TRBV4-1 to TRBJ1-6; D might be TRBD1 (6 bases). V shed 4 bases and J shed 13 bases, with 20 bases lying between them. The germline V gene has CDR1 MGHRA and CDR2 YSYEKL. The CDR3 covers 15 residues.

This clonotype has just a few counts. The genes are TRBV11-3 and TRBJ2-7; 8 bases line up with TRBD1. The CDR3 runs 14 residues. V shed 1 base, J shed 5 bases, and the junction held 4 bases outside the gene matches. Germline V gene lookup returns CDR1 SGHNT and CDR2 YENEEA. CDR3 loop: CASSLVRGRNEQYV. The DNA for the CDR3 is TGTGCCAGCAGCTTAGTCAGGGGGCGTAACGAGCAGTACGTC.

CDR3 residues: CASSLGTADTQYF. The CDR3, as DNA: TGTGCCAGCAGCTTGGGGACGGCAGATACGCAGTATTTT. V usage is TRBV5-5 and J usage is TRBJ2-3; D unresolved. Germline lookup yields CDR1 SGHKS and CDR2 YYEKEE (reference sequence). Trimming took off 0 bases at V and 4 bases at J, with 6 bases between the two ends. This CDR3 comprises 13 residues.